These T cell receptor beta chains were read from a single sample in a study of cytomegalovirus exposure and HLA in healthy donors. Method: immunoSEQ multiplex PCR; TCRdb's copy keeps in-frame clones and lacks some. Of some 170,000 clones in the sample, roughly 80% were seen once. The specimen sequenced was PBMCs. The receptors derive from a girl between 5 and 17 years old in good health and CMV-seropositive. Each CDR3 is given with its conserved first and last residue. The D gene is left open where the match is weak. The size field is filled for only some rows; it gives once, few, many or a size class.

abundance,j_gene,v_gene,d_gene,CDR3nt,CDR3aa
-,TRBJ2-2,TRBV11-3,-,TGTGCCAGCAGCTCGCGGGCGCGGGGTGTCACCGGGGAGCTGTTTTTT,CASSSRARGVTGELFF
-,TRBJ1-5,TRBV10-3,-,TGTGCCATCAGTGGGGGGGAGGGGCAGCCCCAGCATTTT,CAISGGEGQPQHF
once,TRBJ1-5,TRBV27,TRBD1,TGTGCCAGCAGTACAGGGGGCAATCAGCCCCAGCATTTT,CASSTGGNQPQHF
-,TRBJ1-1,TRBV5-1,TRBD1,TGCGCCAGCAGCAGTTTGGGACAGGAGAACACTGAAGCTTTCTTT,CASSSLGQENTEAFF
once,TRBJ2-1,TRBV29-1,TRBD2,TGCAGCGTTGGAGGGACTAGCGGGGGGTCCTCCTACAATGAGCAGTTCTTC,CSVGGTSGGSSYNEQFF
-,TRBJ1-2,TRBV18,TRBD1,TGTGCCAGCTCATCGGGACAGAAGACAGGAGGCTACACCTTC,CASSSGQKTGGYTF
-,TRBJ2-1,TRBV7-2,-,TGTGCCAGCAGCTTATGGAAGAGGGCTCCCCACAATGAGCAGTTCTTC,CASSLWKRAPHNEQFF
-,TRBJ2-1,TRBV29-1,-,TGCAGCGTTCCGTTACAGGGTAGGGCCTACAATGAGCAGTTCTTC,CSVPLQGRAYNEQFF
-,TRBJ1-5,TRBV10-2,-,TGCGCCAGCCCAAATAACAGACAGAAAAGTAATCAGCCCCAGCATTTT,CASPNNRQKSNQPQHF
-,TRBJ1-1,TRBV5-1,TRBD1,TGCGCCAGCAGATTAATACAGGGGATGAACACTGAAGCTTTCTTT,CASRLIQGMNTEAFF
-,TRBJ2-1,TRBV10-2,TRBD2,TGCGCCAGCATAGGACTAGCCTACAATGAGCAGTTCTTC,CASIGLAYNEQFF
-,TRBJ2-3,TRBV30,TRBD2,TGTGCCTGGAGTCCCACTAGCGGGGGGCTCCCCAATACGCAGTATTTT,CAWSPTSGGLPNTQYF
-,TRBJ2-5,TRBV6-1,-,TGTGCCAGCAGTGACCAACCGGGACACAAACAAGAGACCCAGTACTTC,CASSDQPGHKQETQYF
-,TRBJ2-7,TRBV7-8,-,TGTGCCAGCAGCCGCCAGGGAGCGGGCTCCTACGAGCAGTACTTC,CASSRQGAGSYEQYF
-,TRBJ2-1,TRBV27,-,TGTGCCAGCAGTTTACTTCGGGGTAGTAATGAGCAGTTCTTC,CASSLLRGSNEQFF
-,TRBJ1-1,TRBV4-3,-,TGCGCCAGCAGCCAAGCGAGCAGGGAGGACACTGAAGCTTTCTTT,CASSQASREDTEAFF
-,TRBJ2-1,TRBV7-3,TRBD2,TGTGCCAGCAGCCTGAGACCTGGACTAGCGGCAAGCTCCTACAATGAGCAGTTCTTC,CASSLRPGLAASSYNEQFF
-,TRBJ1-1,TRBV28,-,TGTGCCAGCAGTAGCGCCTACACTGAAGCTTTCTTT,CASSSAYTEAFF
once,TRBJ2-7,TRBV19,-,TGTGCCAGTAGTATCATGGACAGCCCGACTGACGAGCAGTACTTC,CASSIMDSPTDEQYF
-,TRBJ2-7,TRBV10-2,-,TGCGCCAGCAGTGAAAGGACAGTGATTCCCTACGAGCAGTACTTC,CASSERTVIPYEQYF
-,TRBJ1-1,TRBV7-6,-,TGTGCCAGCAGCTCCCCGGGGGGGAAAGCTTTCTTT,CASSSPGGKAFF
-,TRBJ1-1,TRBV6-6,-,TGTGCCAGCAGTCCCCCTCCTAAGTTGAACACTGAAGCTTTCTTT,CASSPPPKLNTEAFF
-,TRBJ2-2,TRBV5-4,-,TGTGCCAGCAGCTTGGCCTGGAACACCGGGGAGCTGTTTTTT,CASSLAWNTGELFF
-,TRBJ2-1,TRBV2,TRBD2,TGTGCCAGCAATCCCCCACTAGCGGGAGGAGGGAATGAGCAGTTCTTC,CASNPPLAGGGNEQFF
once,TRBJ2-1,TRBV7-9,TRBD1,TGTGCCAGCAGCCCACCGGGACAGCCTAACAATGAGCAGTTCTTC,CASSPPGQPNNEQFF
-,TRBJ2-5,TRBV27,TRBD2,TGTGCCAGCAGTCCTCGTTTAGCGGGAGGGAGGCAAGAGACCCAGTACTTC,CASSPRLAGGRQETQYF
-,TRBJ2-5,TRBV27,TRBD2,TGTGCCAGCAGTTTCCGTGGACTAGCGGGAGGAGGGGAGACCCAGTACTTC,CASSFRGLAGGGETQYF
few,TRBJ1-4,TRBV4-1,-,TGCGCCAGCAGCCAAGATATCCTTTTCCGAGGGGGACGGACTAATGAAAAACTGTTTTTT,CASSQDILFRGGRTNEKLFF
-,TRBJ1-1,TRBV27,-,TGTGCCAGCAGCGGCTACAGGGAAGGTGCTGAAGCTTTCTTT,CASSGYREGAEAFF
-,TRBJ2-2,TRBV7-2,-,TGTGCCAGCAGCCCACAGCGGGTGCCTACCGGGGAGCTGTTTTTT,CASSPQRVPTGELFF
-,TRBJ1-2,TRBV27,-,TGTGCCAGCGGGTACGGGGTAAACTATGGCTACACCTTC,CASGYGVNYGYTF
-,TRBJ2-5,TRBV18,TRBD1,TGTGCCAGCTCGGGAAAGACAGGGCCTAAAGAGACCCAGTACTTC,CASSGKTGPKETQYF
-,TRBJ2-5,TRBV28,TRBD2,TGTGCCAGCAGTTCCGGGGGGGTCCAAGAGACCCAGTACTTC,CASSSGGVQETQYF
-,TRBJ2-3,TRBV6-5,TRBD2,TGTGCCAGCAGTTCCCTAGCGGGGGGGGCAGATACGCAGTATTTT,CASSSLAGGADTQYF
once,TRBJ2-1,TRBV6-5,-,TGTGCCAGCAGTTCCCTCGCCGGGAGACACAATGAGCAGTTCTTC,CASSSLAGRHNEQFF
-,TRBJ2-1,TRBV7-8,-,TGTGCCAGCAGTTCAAGAGGGGGGCGGGAGATGATGAATGAGCAGTTCTTC,CASSSRGGREMMNEQFF
-,TRBJ2-1,TRBV7-3,TRBD1,TGTGCCAGCAGCTTACGGGACAGCACCTACAATGAGCAGTTCTTC,CASSLRDSTYNEQFF
-,TRBJ2-1,TRBV9,TRBD1,TGTGCCAGCAGCCCTAGATCCAGGGGGCTTGGGGATGAGCAGTTCTTC,CASSPRSRGLGDEQFF
-,TRBJ2-1,TRBV19,-,TGTGCCAGTACCCCCCGGACACGCAATGAGCAGTTCTTC,CASTPRTRNEQFF
-,TRBJ1-2,TRBV7-3,TRBD1,TGTGCCAGCAGCTTGATTGGGGGACAGGGGGTTTTTAACTATGGCTACACCTTC,CASSLIGGQGVFNYGYTF
few,TRBJ2-5,TRBV28,TRBD2,TGTGCCAGCAGTTTGGGTCTTGAGTTTGGGGGGGGAGAGACCCAGTACTTC,CASSLGLEFGGGETQYF
-,TRBJ1-1,TRBV9,TRBD1,TGTGCCAGCAGCTTCACCCCCGGGACAGCGAACACTGAAGCTTTCTTT,CASSFTPGTANTEAFF
-,TRBJ1-1,TRBV28,TRBD1,TGTGCCAGCAGTTCCCAGACAGGGGTGGCTTTCTTT,CASSSQTGVAFF
-,TRBJ2-7,TRBV6-1,-,TGTGCCACCCTTCTAACAGGGATCTCCTACGAGCAGTACTTC,CATLLTGISYEQYF
-,TRBJ1-1,TRBV2,-,TGTGCCAGCAGTGGGGAGGGGACACTCATGAACACTGAAGCTTTCTTT,CASSGEGTLMNTEAFF
-,TRBJ1-2,TRBV5-4,-,TGTGCCAGCAGCGGAAGCCAGGCAGGGGACTATGGCTACACCTTC,CASSGSQAGDYGYTF
-,TRBJ1-2,TRBV28,-,TGTGCCAGCAGTTTATCAGGGTCGGATGGCTACACCTTC,CASSLSGSDGYTF
-,TRBJ2-5,TRBV29-1,TRBD1,TGCAGCGTTGATACAGGGGACGACCAAGAGACCCAGTACTTC,CSVDTGDDQETQYF
-,TRBJ1-5,TRBV6-9,TRBD1,TGTGCCAGCAGTTATTCGGGGACAGATTATCAGCCCCAGCATTTT,CASSYSGTDYQPQHF
-,TRBJ2-7,TRBV11-2,-,TGTGCCAGCAGCTTAGGAGAGTCGACATACGAGCAGTACTTC,CASSLGESTYEQYF
-,TRBJ2-7,TRBV6-5,-,TGTGCCAGCAGTTACTCTCCAGGGGGGACCTACGAGCAGTACTTC,CASSYSPGGTYEQYF
-,TRBJ2-7,TRBV18,TRBD1,TGTGCCAGCTCATCCAGTGAGCTCCGGGACAGACCCTACGAGCAGTACTTC,CASSSSELRDRPYEQYF